This TCR beta chain was sequenced during a study of radiation and T cells in renal cell carcinoma. Whole-study results and caveats: No pretreatment tumor biopsies were available for baseline clonotypes. Top tumor clonotypes rose in blood 2 weeks post-radiation, then contracted.

The protocol was immunoSEQ multiplex PCR, while the TCRdb copy is restricted to in-frame clones and leaves out a portion. The sample shows approximately 51,000 clones, 65% to 90% of them seen only once. Trimming cost V 4 bases and J 3 bases; bases outside gene matches: 10. This CDR3 has 15 amino acids. Germline CDR1 and CDR2: SGHRS and YFSETQ. Time point denoted: baseline pretreatment blood. As for treatment: 15 Gy SBRT to primary tumor, nephrectomy 4 weeks later. About this clone itself: The antigen remains unidentified.

The chain recombines TRBV5-1 with TRBJ2-7; 7 nucleotides align to TRBD1. The TCR was taken from an older woman with renal cell carcinoma. This specimen was blood, taken from a patient whose treatment included radiotherapy and nephrectomy. The CDR3 spells CASSVRTGRGYEQYF. CDR3 nucleotides: TGCGCCAGCAGCGTCAGGACAGGCCGCGGCTACGAGCAGTACTTC.